This TCR beta chain derives from a study of cytomegalovirus exposure and HLA in healthy donors. General study results and limits: The study reported that TCR beta sequences accurately predicted HLA-A and HLA-B alleles in most subjects. In vitro assays verified that a few CMV-associated chains recognized CMV antigens specifically. TCR beta chains numbering roughly 150 were designated cytomegalovirus-associated. When presence/absence was analysed, sequencing depth was taken to be roughly uniform across donors.

Trimming left V 4 bases short and J 2 bases short, with 9 bases between. Germline V CDR1 and CDR2: MNHNS, SASEGT. The CDR3 has 15 residues. It was with 60 Vbeta and 13 Jbeta primers that the PCR ran. Produced via immunoSEQ multiplex PCR; TCRdb's table is partial and in-frame only. The profile shows some 190,000 clones, 79% of them singletons. Note on this clone: Its antigen remains unknown.

The sequenced sample was PBMCs. The sequence derives from a woman aged 18-30 years in good health and CMV-seronegative. The chain is built from TRBV6-1 and TRBJ2-6; tentative D call: TRBD1 (5 bases). The CDR3 coding sequence is TGTGCCAGCAGTGGTTTGACAGCTGGGGCCAACGTCCTGACTTTC. Its translation: CASSGLTAGANVLTF.